This TCR beta chain was obtained from a study of identical twins. General study findings and limits: For out-of-frame alpha sequences shared by twins, low generation probability was in excess. Fewer insertions marked abundant cord blood beta clonotypes; young adult naive trended weakly, memory not at all.

In regard to this clonotype: The target antigen is unknown.

The V end was cut by 0 bases, the J end by 8 bases, with 12 bases between. Germline CDR1 and CDR2: SGDLS and YYNGEE. This CDR3 is built from 14 residues. Template switching introduced a universal primer site, and the cDNA bore unique molecular identifiers. TCRdb used MiXCR to reprocess the 5' RACE reads, holding one entry per CDR3 protein. The data contain roughly 250,000 distinct CDR3 sequences, approximately 8% of them singletons. These data were also filed under a second study, of yellow fever vaccine responses in identical twins. This second study says: Twins' vaccine T cell responses were reported to seem partly convergent and partly personalized.

The specimen was CD8+ T cells sorted from blood. The chain combines TRBV9 with TRBJ2-1; D is perhaps TRBD1 or TRBD2 (5 bases each). This receptor was identified in a woman between 18 and 29 years old in good health. The DNA of the CDR3 is TGTGCCAGCAGCGTAGAGGGTTTGGGGGATGAGCAGTTCTTC. Translating it yields CASSVEGLGDEQFF.